Detailed here is one T cell receptor beta chain. V shed 5 bases and J shed 0 bases, with 10 bases lying between them. The CDR3 is 14 residues long. The germline V gene encodes CDR1 SEHNR and CDR2 FQNEAQ (reference sequence). This entry comes from a study of blood T cell repertoires in COVID-19. Study overall: Material from acute and convalescent COVID-19 was sourced from the United States, Italy and Spain. PBMCs, B-cell-depleted T cells, or T cells were the source of the cDNA or gDNA that made up the material.

Original analysis: Cell counts per sample came from amplifying reference gene primers. Sequencing was performed with immunoSEQ multiplex PCR; in TCRdb, only in-frame clones are kept and a portion is missing. V and J calls and clone size are copied from that table; D and trimming were computed from the DNA. The sample lists about 230,000 clones, 80% to 85% occurring once. The sequenced sample was peripheral blood. The TCR was taken from a man between 40 and 49 years old with acute or convalescent COVID-19. This chain uses TRBV7-9 with TRBJ2-5, with no clear D. Written as DNA, the CDR3 is TGTGCCAGCAGCCAAGACGGGTACCAAGAGACCCAGTACTTC. The encoded protein is CASSQDGYQETQYF.